This T cell receptor beta chain came from a study of T cells in Graves' hyperthyroidism and ophthalmopathy. At the level of the study: At initial diagnosis, before any treatment had begun, peripheral blood was obtained. General study results and limits: Ophthalmopathy prediction by the model preceded onset by a median about 6.8 months.

J was trimmed by 4 bases and V by 4 bases; bases with no gene match: 10. This CDR3 has 15 amino acids. Germline V gene lookup returns CDR1 SGHTS and CDR2 YDEGEE. Amplified regions were TCR beta CDR3 sequences from RNA transcripts. Researchers ran a first-round RT-PCR on the TCR CDR3 using the HTBI primer set. TCRdb re-called the multiplex PCR reads through MiXCR, storing one row per CDR3 protein. The sample holds roughly 380,000 distinct CDR3 sequences, around 13% seen once. On this clonotype itself: Its antigen remains unidentified.

Material: blood. The rearrangement uses TRBV5-8 and TRBJ1-1, with 7 nucleotides matching TRBD1. This receptor was identified in a woman aged 55-70 years with Graves' hyperthyroidism. This CDR3 is CASSSRQGGSTEAFF. The CDR3 DNA follows: TGTGCCAGCAGCAGTCGACAGGGAGGGAGCACTGAAGCTTTCTTT. The whole variable domain, filled in from reference TRBV5-8 and TRBJ1-1, reads EAGVTQSPTHLIKTRGQQATLRCSPISGHTSVYWYQQALGLGLQFLLWYDEGEERNRGNFPPRFSGRQFPNYSSELNVNALELEDSALYLCASSSRQGGSTEAFFGQGTRLTVV.